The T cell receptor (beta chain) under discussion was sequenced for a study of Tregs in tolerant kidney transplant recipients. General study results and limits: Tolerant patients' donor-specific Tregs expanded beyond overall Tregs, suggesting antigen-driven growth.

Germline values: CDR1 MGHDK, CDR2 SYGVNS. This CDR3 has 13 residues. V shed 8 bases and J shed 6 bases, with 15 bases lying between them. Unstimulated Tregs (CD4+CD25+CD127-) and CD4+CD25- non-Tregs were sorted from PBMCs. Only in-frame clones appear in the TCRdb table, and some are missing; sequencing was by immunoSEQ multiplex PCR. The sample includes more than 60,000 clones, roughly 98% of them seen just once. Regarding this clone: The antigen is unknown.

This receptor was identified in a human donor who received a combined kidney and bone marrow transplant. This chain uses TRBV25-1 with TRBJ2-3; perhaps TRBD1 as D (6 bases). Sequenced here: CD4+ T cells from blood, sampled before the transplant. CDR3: CASRKGEFDTQYF. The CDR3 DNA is TGTGCCAGCCGTAAGGGGGAATTTGATACGCAGTATTTT.